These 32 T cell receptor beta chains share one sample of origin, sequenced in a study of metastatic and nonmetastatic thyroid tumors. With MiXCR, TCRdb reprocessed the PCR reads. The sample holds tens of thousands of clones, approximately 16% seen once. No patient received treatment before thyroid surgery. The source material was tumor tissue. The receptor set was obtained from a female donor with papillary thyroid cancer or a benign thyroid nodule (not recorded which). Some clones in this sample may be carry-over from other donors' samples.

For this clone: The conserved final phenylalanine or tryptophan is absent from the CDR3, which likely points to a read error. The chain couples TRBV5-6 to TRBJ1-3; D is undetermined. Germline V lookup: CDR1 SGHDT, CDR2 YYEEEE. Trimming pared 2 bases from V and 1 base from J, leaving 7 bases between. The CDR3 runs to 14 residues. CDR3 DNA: TGTGCCAGCAGCTTATCCGGGTCTGGAAACACCATATATTCT. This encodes CASSLSGSGNTIYS.

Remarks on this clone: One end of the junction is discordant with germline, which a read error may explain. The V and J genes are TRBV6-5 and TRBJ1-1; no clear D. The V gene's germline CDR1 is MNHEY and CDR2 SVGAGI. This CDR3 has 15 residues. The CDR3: CANSYSEDRGTEAFF. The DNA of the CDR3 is TGTGCCAACAGTTACTCTGAGGATCGGGGAACTGAAGCTTTCTTT.

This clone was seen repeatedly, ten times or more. The CDR3 sequence: CATSDGGGRRTQYF. CDR3 in DNA: TGTGCCACCAGTGATGGGGGGGGTAGGAGGACCCAGTACTTC. The chain employs TRBV24-1 and TRBJ2-5; TRBD2 matches 7 bases. V gave up 3 bases and J gave up 7 bases; unmatched junction bases: 7. The CDR3 consists of 14 residues. The germline CDR1 and CDR2 sequences are KGHDR and SFDVKD.

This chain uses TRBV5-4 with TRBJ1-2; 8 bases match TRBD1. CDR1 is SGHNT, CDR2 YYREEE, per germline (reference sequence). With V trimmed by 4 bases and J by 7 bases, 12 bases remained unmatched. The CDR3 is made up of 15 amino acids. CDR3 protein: CASSLGQGTFSGYTF. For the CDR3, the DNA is TGTGCCAGCAGCCTAGGACAGGGAACCTTCTCTGGCTACACCTTC.

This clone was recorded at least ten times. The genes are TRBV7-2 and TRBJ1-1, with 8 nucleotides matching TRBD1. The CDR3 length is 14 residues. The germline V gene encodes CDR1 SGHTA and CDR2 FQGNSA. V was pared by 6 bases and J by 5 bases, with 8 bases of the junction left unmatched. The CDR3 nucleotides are TGTGCCAGCAGACCAGGGGGCCGGCGGACTGAAGCTTTCTTT. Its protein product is CASRPGGRRTEAFF.

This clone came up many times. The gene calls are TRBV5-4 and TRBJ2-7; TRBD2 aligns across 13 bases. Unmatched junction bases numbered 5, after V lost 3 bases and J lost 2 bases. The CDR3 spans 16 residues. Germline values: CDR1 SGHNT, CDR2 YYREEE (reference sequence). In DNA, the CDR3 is TGTGCCAGCAGCTCTGTACTAGCGGGAGGGCCCTACGAGCAGTACTTC. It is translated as CASSSVLAGGPYEQYF.

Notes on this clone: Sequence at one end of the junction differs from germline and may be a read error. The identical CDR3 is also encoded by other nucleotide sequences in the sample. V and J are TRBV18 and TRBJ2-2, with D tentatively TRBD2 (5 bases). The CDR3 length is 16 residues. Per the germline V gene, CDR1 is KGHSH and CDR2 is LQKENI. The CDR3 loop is CASSPPSLVTSGELFF. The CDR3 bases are TGCGCCAGCTCACCACCGTCACTAGTTACCTCCGGGGAGCTGTTTTTT.

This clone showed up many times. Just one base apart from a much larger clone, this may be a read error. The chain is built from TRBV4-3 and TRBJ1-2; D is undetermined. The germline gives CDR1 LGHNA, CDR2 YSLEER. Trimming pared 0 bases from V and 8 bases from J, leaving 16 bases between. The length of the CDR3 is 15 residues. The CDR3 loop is CASSQDQAQLWGYTF. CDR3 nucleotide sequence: TGCGCCAGCAGCCAAGATCAAGCCCAGTTGTGGGGCTACACCTTC.

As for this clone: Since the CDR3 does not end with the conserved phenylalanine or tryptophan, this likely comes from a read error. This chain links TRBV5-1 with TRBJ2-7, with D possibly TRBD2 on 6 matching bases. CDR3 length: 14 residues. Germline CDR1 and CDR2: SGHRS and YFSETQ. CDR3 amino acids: CASSLEIAEDDQYS. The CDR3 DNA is TGCGCCAGCAGCTTGGAAATAGCGGAGGACGATCAGTACTCC.

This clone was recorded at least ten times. As DNA, the CDR3 is TGTGCCAGCAGCCCCGGGACTTCTACCTACAATGAGCAGTTCTTC. Amino acids: CASSPGTSTYNEQFF. V and J are TRBV7-2 and TRBJ2-1, with D maybe TRBD2 (6 bases). This CDR3 contains 15 residues. V lost 5 bases and J 2 bases, leaving 13 bases between the germline ends. Looked up from germline, CDR1 is SGHTA and CDR2 is FQGNSA.

The CDR3 nucleotides read TGTGCCATCAGTGAGTGCCAGAGGGGAGGCTCCTACAATGAGCAGTTCTTC. This gives the protein CAISECQRGGSYNEQFF. The chain carries TRBV10-3 and TRBJ2-1, with a weak D call TRBD2 (6 bases). Trimming took 1 base from V and 0 from J, leaving 13 bases between them. The germline CDR1 and CDR2 sequences are ENHRY and SYGVKD. The CDR3 runs 17 residues.

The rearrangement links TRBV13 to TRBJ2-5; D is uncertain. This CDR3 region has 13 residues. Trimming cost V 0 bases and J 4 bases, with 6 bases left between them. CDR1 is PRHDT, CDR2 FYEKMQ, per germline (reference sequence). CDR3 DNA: TGTGCCAGCAGCTTAGGGGGTGCAGAGACCCAGTACTTC. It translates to CASSLGGAETQYF.

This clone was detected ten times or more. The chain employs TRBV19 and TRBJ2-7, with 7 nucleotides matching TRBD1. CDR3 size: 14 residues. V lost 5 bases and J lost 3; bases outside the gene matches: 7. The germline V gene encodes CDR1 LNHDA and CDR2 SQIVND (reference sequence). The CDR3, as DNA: TGTGCCAGTAGTCTCTTGGGACAGATCTACGAGCAGTACTTC. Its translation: CASSLLGQIYEQYF. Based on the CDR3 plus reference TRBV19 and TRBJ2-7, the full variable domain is DGGITQSPKYLFRKEGQNVTLSCEQNLNHDAMYWYRQDPGQGLRLIYYSQIVNDFQKGDIAEGYSVSREKKESFPLTVTSAQKNPTAFYLCASSLLGQIYEQYFGPGTRLTVT.

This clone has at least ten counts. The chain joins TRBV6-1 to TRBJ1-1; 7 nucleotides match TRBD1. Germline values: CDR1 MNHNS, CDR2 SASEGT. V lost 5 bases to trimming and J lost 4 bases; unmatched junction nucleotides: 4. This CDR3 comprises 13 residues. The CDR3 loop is CASSQGQITEAFF. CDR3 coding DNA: TGTGCCAGCAGTCAGGGACAGATCACTGAAGCTTTCTTT.

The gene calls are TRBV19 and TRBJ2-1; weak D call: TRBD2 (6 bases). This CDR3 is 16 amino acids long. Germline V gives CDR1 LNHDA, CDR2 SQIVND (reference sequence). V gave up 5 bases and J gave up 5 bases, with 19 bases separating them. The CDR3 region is CASSPMTRLENNEQFF. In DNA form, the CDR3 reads TGTGCCAGTAGTCCAATGACTAGATTGGAAAACAATGAGCAGTTCTTC.

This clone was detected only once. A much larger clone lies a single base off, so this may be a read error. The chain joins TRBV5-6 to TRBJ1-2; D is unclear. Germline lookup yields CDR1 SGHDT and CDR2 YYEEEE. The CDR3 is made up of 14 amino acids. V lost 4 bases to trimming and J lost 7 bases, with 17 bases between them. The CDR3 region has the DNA TGTGCCAGCAGCAGGTTCGCGACCGCGACTGGCTACACCTTC. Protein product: CASSRFATATGYTF.

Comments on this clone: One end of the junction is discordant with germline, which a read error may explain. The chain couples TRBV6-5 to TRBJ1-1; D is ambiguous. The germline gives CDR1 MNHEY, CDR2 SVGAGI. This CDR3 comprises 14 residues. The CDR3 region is CASSYSTRGTEVFF. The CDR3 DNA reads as TGTGCCAGCAGTTACTCGACTCGGGGTACTGAAGTTTTCTTT.

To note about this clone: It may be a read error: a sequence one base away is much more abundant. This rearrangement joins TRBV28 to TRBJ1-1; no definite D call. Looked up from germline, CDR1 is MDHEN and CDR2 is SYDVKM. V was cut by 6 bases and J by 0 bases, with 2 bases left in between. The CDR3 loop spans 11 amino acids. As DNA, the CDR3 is TGTGCCAGCAGAATGAACACTGAAGCTTTCTTT. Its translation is CASRMNTEAFF.

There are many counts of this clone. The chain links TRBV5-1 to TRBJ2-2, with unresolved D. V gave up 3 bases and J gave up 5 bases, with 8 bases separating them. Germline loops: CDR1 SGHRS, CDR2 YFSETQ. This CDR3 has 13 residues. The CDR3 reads CASSWATTGELFF. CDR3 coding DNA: TGCGCCAGCAGCTGGGCAACTACCGGGGAGCTGTTTTTT.

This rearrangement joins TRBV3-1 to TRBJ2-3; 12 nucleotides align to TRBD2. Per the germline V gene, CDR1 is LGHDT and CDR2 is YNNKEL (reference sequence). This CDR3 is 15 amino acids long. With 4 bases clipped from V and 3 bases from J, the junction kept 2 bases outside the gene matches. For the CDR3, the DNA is TGTGCCAGCAGCCCCGGACTAGCGGGAACAGATACGCAGTATTTT. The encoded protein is CASSPGLAGTDTQYF.

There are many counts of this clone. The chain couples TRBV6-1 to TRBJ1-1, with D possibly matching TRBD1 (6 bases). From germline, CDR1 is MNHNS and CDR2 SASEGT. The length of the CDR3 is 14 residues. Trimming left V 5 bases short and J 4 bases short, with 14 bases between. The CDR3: CASSPQGGVTEAFF. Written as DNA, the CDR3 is TGTGCCAGCAGTCCACAGGGAGGGGTCACTGAAGCTTTCTTT.

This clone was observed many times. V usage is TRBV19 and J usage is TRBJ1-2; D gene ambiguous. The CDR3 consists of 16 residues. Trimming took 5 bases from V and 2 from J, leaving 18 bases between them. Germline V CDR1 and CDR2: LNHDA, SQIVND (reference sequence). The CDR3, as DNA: TGTGCCAGTAGTGACTTCAGGACGGGTCCAAACTATGGCTACACCTTC. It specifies CASSDFRTGPNYGYTF.

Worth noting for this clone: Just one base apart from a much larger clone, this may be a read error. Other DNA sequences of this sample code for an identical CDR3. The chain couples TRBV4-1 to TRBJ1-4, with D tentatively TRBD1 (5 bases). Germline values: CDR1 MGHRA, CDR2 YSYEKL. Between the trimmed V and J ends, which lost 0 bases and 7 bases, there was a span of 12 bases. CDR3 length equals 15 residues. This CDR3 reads CASSQDGGGGEKLFF. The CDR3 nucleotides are TGCGCCAGCAGCCAAGATGGGGGAGGTGGTGAAAAACTGTTTTTT.

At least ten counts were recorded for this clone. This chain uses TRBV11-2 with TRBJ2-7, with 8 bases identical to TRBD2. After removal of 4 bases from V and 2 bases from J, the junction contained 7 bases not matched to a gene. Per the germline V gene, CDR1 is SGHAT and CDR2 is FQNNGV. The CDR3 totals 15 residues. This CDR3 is CASSSQLAATYEQYF. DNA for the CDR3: TGTGCCAGCAGCTCTCAACTAGCGGCGACCTACGAGCAGTACTTC.

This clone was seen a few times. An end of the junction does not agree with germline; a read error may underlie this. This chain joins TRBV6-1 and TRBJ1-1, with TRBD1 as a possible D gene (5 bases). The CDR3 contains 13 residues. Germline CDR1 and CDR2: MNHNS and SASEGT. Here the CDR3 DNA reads TGTGCCAGCAGTGACAGGGCGAACGCTGAAGCTTTCTTT. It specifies CASSDRANAEAFF.

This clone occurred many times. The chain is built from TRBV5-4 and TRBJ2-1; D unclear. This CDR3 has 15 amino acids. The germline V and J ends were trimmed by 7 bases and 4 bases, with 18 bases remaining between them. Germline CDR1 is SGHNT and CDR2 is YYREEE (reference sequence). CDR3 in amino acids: CASGPVSATYNEQFF. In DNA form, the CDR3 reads TGTGCCAGCGGCCCTGTGAGCGCGACTTACAATGAGCAGTTCTTC.

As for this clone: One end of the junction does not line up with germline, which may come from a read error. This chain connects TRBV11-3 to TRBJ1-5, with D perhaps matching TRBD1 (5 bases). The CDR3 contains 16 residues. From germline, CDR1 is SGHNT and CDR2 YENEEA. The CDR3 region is CASSLDRTYLDQPQHF. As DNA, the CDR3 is TGTGCCAGTAGCTTAGATAGGACATACCTCGATCAGCCCCAGCATTTT.

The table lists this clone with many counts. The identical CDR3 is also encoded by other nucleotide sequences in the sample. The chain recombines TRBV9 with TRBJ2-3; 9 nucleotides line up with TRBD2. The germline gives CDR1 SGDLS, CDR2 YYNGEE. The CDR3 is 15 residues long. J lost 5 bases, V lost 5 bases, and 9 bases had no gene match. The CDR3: CASSGGRGTGDTQYF. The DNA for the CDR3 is TGTGCCAGCAGTGGCGGGAGGGGGACGGGAGATACGCAGTATTTT.

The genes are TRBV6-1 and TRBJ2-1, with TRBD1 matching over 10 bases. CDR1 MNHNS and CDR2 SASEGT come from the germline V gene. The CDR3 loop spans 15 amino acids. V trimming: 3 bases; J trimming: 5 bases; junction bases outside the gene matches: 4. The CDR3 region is CASSEDRGWDNEQFF. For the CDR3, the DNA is TGTGCCAGCAGTGAGGACAGGGGGTGGGACAATGAGCAGTTCTTC.

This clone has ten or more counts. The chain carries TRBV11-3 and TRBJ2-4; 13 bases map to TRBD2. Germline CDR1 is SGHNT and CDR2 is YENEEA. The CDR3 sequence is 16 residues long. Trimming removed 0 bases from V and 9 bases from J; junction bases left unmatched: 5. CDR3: CASSLEGRLAGGIQYF. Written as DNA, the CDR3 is TGTGCCAGCAGCTTAGAGGGGAGACTAGCGGGAGGCATTCAGTACTTC.

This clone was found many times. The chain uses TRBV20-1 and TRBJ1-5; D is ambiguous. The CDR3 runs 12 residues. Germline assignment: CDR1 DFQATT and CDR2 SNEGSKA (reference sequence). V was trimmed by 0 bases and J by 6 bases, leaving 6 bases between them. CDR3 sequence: CSARDGGQPQHF. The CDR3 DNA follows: TGCAGTGCTAGAGACGGTGGTCAGCCCCAGCATTTT.

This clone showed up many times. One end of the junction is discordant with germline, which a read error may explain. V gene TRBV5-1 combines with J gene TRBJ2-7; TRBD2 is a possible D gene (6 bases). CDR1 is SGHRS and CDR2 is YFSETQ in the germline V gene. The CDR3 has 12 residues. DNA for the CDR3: TGCGCCGGCAGCTTACAGCGGGACGAGCAGTACTTC. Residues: CAGSLQRDEQYF.